Listed here are 20 T cell receptor beta chains from one sample, sequenced in a study of post-analysis software for immune sequencing data. Included in the TCR beta cDNA libraries were unique molecular identifiers. TCRdb independently ran MiXCR on the PCR reads; one entry per CDR3 protein. The sample has hundreds of thousands of distinct CDR3 sequences, about 60% seen once. These TCRs are of unknown antigen specificity. Study outcomes and limitations: Elevated frequency relative to controls characterized four or five TRBV segments in patients, TRBV5-6, TRBV5-1 and TRBV20-1 among them.

The specimen sequenced was blood. These receptors all stem from a girl aged 2-10 years with multiple sclerosis.

Here the CDR3 DNA reads TGTGCCAGCAGGGCTAGCGGGGGGTCCTACAATGAGCAGTTCTTC. Translation: CASRASGGSYNEQFF. This sequence joins TRBV25-1 and TRBJ2-1, with 11 bases matching TRBD2. The CDR3 totals 15 residues. CDR1 and CDR2 from the germline V gene are MGHDK and SYGVNS. V shed 6 bases and J 1 base; nucleotides not matched to a gene: 2.

The CDR3 is CASSLGPGSDEQYF. The CDR3, as DNA: TGTGCCAGCAGCTTAGGCCCGGGTTCCGACGAGCAGTACTTC. The chain is built from TRBV7-6 and TRBJ2-7; D gene ambiguous. The CDR3 totals 14 residues. Deletions cut 1 base from V and 5 bases from J, with 12 bases between. Germline loops: CDR1 SGHVS, CDR2 FNYEAQ.

The chain recombines TRBV27 with TRBJ1-1, with D perhaps TRBD1 (6 bases). The CDR3 extends over 16 amino acids. Deletions cut 5 bases from V and 2 bases from J, with 18 bases between. Germline V gene lookup returns CDR1 MNHEY and CDR2 SMNVEV (reference sequence). The CDR3 sequence: CASSPFLRDTNTEAFF. CDR3 DNA sequence: TGTGCCAGCAGTCCCTTTTTAAGGGACACTAACACTGAAGCTTTCTTT.

The chain employs TRBV7-9 and TRBJ2-5; 8 bases match TRBD2. CDR3 length equals 18 residues. CDR1 is SEHNR, CDR2 FQNEAQ, per germline (reference sequence). V was pared by 2 bases and J by 4 bases, with 15 bases of the junction left unmatched. Here the CDR3 reads CASSLRLTGGPSGETQYF. The CDR3 DNA reads TGTGCCAGCAGCTTAAGGTTAACGGGAGGGCCCTCGGGAGAGACCCAGTACTTC.

The rearrangement links TRBV29-1 to TRBJ2-1; D not certain. The V and J ends lost 2 bases and 8 bases respectively, with 19 bases between them. Germline lookup yields CDR1 SQVTM and CDR2 ANQGSEA. The CDR3 covers 15 residues. The CDR3 DNA follows: TGCAGCGTTGAATACCTAGAAGAGGTTTGGTATGAGCAGTTCTTC. It is translated as CSVEYLEEVWYEQFF.

V usage is TRBV2 and J usage is TRBJ2-3; no definite D call. CDR3 length: 12 residues. V lost 6 bases and J 4 bases, leaving 8 bases between the germline ends. CDR1 and CDR2 (germline): SNHLY, FYNNEI. This CDR3 reads CASRVASDTQYF. The CDR3 region has the DNA TGTGCCAGCAGGGTAGCCTCAGATACGCAGTATTTT.

This clonotype appeared a few times. This sequence joins TRBV12-3 or TRBV12-4 and TRBJ1-2, with TRBD1 matching 7 bases. Trimming took 5 bases from V and 0 from J; bases not matched to a gene: 9. The CDR3 totals 16 residues. The CDR3 loop is CASSVRWGQPNYGYTF. The CDR3, as DNA: TGTGCCAGCAGTGTCCGTTGGGGACAGCCTAACTATGGCTACACCTTC.

The V and J genes are TRBV4-1 and TRBJ1-2; D remains ambiguous. Trimming cost V 2 bases and J 6 bases, with 19 bases left between them. Germline CDR1 and CDR2: MGHRA and YSYEKL. This CDR3 region has 16 residues. Here the CDR3 reads CASSQPRRTASHGYTF. CDR3 nucleotide sequence: TGCGCCAGCAGCCAACCACGTCGAACGGCGTCTCATGGCTACACCTTC.

This chain links TRBV4-3 with TRBJ2-2; either TRBD1 or TRBD2 may fit D (5 bases each). This CDR3 is built from 16 residues. Looked up from germline, CDR1 is LGHNA and CDR2 is YSLEER. Trimming shortened V by 4 bases and J by 0 bases, and 12 bases separated the two germline ends. The CDR3 coding sequence is TGCGCCAGCAGCCTACGGGGACCTTCGAACACCGGGGAGCTGTTTTTT. This gives the protein CASSLRGPSNTGELFF.

The chain carries TRBV20-1 and TRBJ2-3, with TRBD2 matching 8 bases. The germline CDR1 and CDR2 sequences are DFQATT and SNEGSKA (reference sequence). J gave up 5 bases and V 0 bases, and 7 bases lay outside the gene matches. There are 15 residues in the CDR3. CDR3 nucleotides: TGCAGTGCTAGAGACGGGGGGGCTTCGGTAGATACGCAGTATTTT. Encoded protein: CSARDGGASVDTQYF.

This clonotype was seen a handful of times. The J gene is TRBJ2-1, the V gene TRBV20-1; D is possibly TRBD1 or TRBD2 (5 bases each). The V end lost 3 bases, the J end lost 2 bases, and 11 bases lay between the germline ends. CDR3 length equals 14 residues. Per the germline V gene, CDR1 is DFQATT and CDR2 is SNEGSKA (reference sequence). CDR3: CSASERDPYNEQFF. The CDR3 DNA follows: TGCAGTGCTAGTGAGAGGGACCCCTACAATGAGCAGTTCTTC.

This clonotype was counted a few times. V gene TRBV10-2 combines with J gene TRBJ1-5; possible D gene TRBD1, 5 bases. Germline-derived CDR1 and CDR2 are WSHSY and SAAADI. The CDR3 is 14 residues long. The V and J ends lost 8 bases and 2 bases respectively, with 13 bases between them. The CDR3 bases are TGCGCCAGCCGGCAGGGAGCCGGCAATCAGCCCCAGCATTTT. Its translation is CASRQGAGNQPQHF.

The chain employs TRBV6-5 and TRBJ1-2; perhaps TRBD1 as D (6 bases). The CDR3 spans 15 residues. V gave up 5 bases and J gave up 2 bases, with 15 bases separating them. CDR1 MNHEY and CDR2 SVGAGI come from the germline V gene. The CDR3 DNA is TGTGCCAGCAGTCGGACCCAGGGGTTAAACTATGGCTACACCTTC. Its protein product is CASSRTQGLNYGYTF.

The CDR3: CSANRGRGGLNTEAFF. DNA for the CDR3: TGCAGCGCAAACAGGGGGCGCGGGGGGCTGAACACTGAAGCTTTCTTT. J is TRBJ1-1 and V is TRBV29-1; 9 bases agree with TRBD1. Trimming at V came to 7 bases and at J to 0 bases, leaving 12 bases not matched to a gene. CDR3 length: 16 residues. The germline V gene encodes CDR1 SQVTM and CDR2 ANQGSEA. Full variable domain (missing parts from reference TRBV29-1 and TRBJ1-1): SAVISQKPSRDICQRGTSLTIQCQVDSQVTMMFWYRQQPGQSLTLIATANQGSEATYESGFVIDKFPISRPNLTFSTLTVSNMSPEDSSIYLCSANRGRGGLNTEAFFGQGTRLTVV.

This clonotype was counted between two and nine times. V usage is TRBV11-2 and J usage is TRBJ2-7; 9 nucleotides line up with TRBD1. CDR1 is SGHAT and CDR2 is FQNNGV in the germline V gene. V shed 1 base, J shed 2 bases, and the junction held 9 bases outside the gene matches. This CDR3 has 17 residues. In DNA form, the CDR3 reads TGTGCCAGCAGCTTAGCTGGACTGAGGGACAGGGCCTACGAGCAGTACTTC. Its translation is CASSLAGLRDRAYEQYF.

This clonotype turned up a few times. The rearrangement links TRBV29-1 to TRBJ1-2; TRBD1 is a possible D gene (6 bases). With 7 bases removed from V and 2 bases from J, the gap between germline ends came to 11 bases. In germline, CDR1 is SQVTM, CDR2 ANQGSEA. The length of the CDR3 is 12 residues. The CDR3 coding sequence is TGCAGCGGATTTACAGGGAACTATGGCTACACCTTC. Its translation is CSGFTGNYGYTF.

The chain recombines TRBV6-2 or TRBV6-3 with TRBJ1-2; D unclear. Germline V CDR1 and CDR2: MNHEY, SVGEGT. The CDR3 covers 13 residues. The germline V and J ends were trimmed by 10 bases and 4 bases, with 16 bases remaining between them. The CDR3 loop reads CATTSEQPYGYTF. DNA of the CDR3: TGTGCCACTACATCAGAACAGCCCTATGGCTACACCTTC.

The chain employs TRBV29-1 and TRBJ2-7; D is undetermined. CDR3 length: 12 residues. V lost 7 bases, J lost 6 bases, and 16 bases lay in between. Germline V gives CDR1 SQVTM, CDR2 ANQGSEA. In nucleotides, the CDR3 is TGCAGCGCCCGGTCTCAAGCCTCCGAGCAGTACTTC. Residues: CSARSQASEQYF.

The rearrangement joins TRBV9 to TRBJ2-5, with TRBD2 matching over 7 bases. Germline CDR1 reads SGDLS; CDR2 reads YYNGEE. The CDR3 covers 14 residues. V trimming: 4 bases; J trimming: 5 bases; junction bases outside the gene matches: 8. The CDR3 DNA is TGTGCCAGCAGCCCACTCTTACTAGCGGAGACCCAGTACTTC. Translation: CASSPLLLAETQYF.

The chain employs TRBV6-5 and TRBJ1-2, with D possibly matching TRBD1 (5 bases). Germline V gene lookup returns CDR1 MNHEY and CDR2 SVGAGI. The CDR3 loop spans 13 amino acids. V dropped 6 bases and J dropped 8 bases, with 16 bases sitting between them. The CDR3 nucleotides are TGTGCCAGCAGCCTCCGGGACGGGAGGGGCTACACCTTC. It yields the protein CASSLRDGRGYTF.